These T cell receptor beta chains were read from a single sample in a study of cytomegalovirus exposure and HLA in healthy donors. Using immunoSEQ multiplex PCR, the repertoire was profiled, and TCRdb retains in-frame clones only, with some absent. The table includes roughly 220,000 clones, over 80% detected once. Sequencing used PBMCs. The receptors were gathered from a woman younger than 45 in good health and CMV-seropositive. Each CDR3 is given without its conserved first and last residue. Rows give clone size only sometimes, using once, few, many, or a class for an expanded clone.

clone_size j_call v_call cdr3_length cdr3_aa
- TRBJ1-1 TRBV29-1 11 SVVRPRNTEAF
- TRBJ2-1 TRBV30 13 AWNPGLSSYNEQF
once TRBJ2-7 TRBV18 15 ASSPPRTTRGDYEQY
- TRBJ2-7 TRBV5-1 13 ASSVDGTGSDEQY
once TRBJ1-3 TRBV5-1 15 ASSLDVGGVSGNTIY
- TRBJ2-3 TRBV11-2 14 ASSLGGGNLADTQY
- TRBJ2-7 TRBV28 10 ASSLGSYEQY
few TRBJ1-5 TRBV19 13 ASNPWDHGNQPQH
few TRBJ1-3 TRBV7-2 13 ASSPDRLAGNTIY
- TRBJ2-4 TRBV11-2 17 ASSLVIGGSKLAKNIQY
- TRBJ1-5 TRBV6-1 11 ASRGQGSQPQH
once TRBJ2-7 TRBV2 11 ASSDFREYEQY
- TRBJ2-7 TRBV5-6 11 ASSAQGFGEQY
- TRBJ1-5 TRBV27 11 ASSFDGNQPQH
- TRBJ2-7 TRBV6-1 13 AETLPRGGSYEQY
few TRBJ2-6 TRBV4-1 12 ASLDISGANVLT
- TRBJ1-4 TRBV6-5 11 ASRPLQGEKLF